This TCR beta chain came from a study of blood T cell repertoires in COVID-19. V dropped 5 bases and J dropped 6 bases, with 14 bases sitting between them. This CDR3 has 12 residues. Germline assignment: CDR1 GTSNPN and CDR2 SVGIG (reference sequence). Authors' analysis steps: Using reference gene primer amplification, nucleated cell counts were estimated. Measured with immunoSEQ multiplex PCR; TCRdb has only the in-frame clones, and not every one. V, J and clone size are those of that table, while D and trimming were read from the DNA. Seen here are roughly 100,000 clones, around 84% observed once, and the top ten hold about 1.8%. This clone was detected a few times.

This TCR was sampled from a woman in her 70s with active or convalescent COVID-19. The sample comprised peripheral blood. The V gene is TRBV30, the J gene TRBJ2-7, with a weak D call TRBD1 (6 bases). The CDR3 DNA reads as TGTGCCTGGGGGGAACAGGGAGCCGAGCAGTACTTC. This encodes CAWGEQGAEQYF.